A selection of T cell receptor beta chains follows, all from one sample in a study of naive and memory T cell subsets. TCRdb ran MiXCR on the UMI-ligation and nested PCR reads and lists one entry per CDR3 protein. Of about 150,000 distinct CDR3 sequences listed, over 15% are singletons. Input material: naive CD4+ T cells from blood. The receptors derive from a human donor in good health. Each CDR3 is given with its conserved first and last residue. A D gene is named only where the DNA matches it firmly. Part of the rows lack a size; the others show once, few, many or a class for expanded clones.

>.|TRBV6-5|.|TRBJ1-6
TGTGCCAGCAGTAAACAGGGACTCTCTAATTCACCCCTCCACTTT
CASSKQGLSNSPLHF
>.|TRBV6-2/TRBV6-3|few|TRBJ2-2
TGTGCCAGCAGTTCGGGCAGGACCGGGGAGCTGTTTTTT
CASSSGRTGELFF
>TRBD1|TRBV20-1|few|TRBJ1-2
TGCAGTGCTTTGGACAGGGGGGGGAATGGCTACACCTTC
CSALDRGGNGYTF
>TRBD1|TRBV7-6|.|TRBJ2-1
TGTGCCAGCAGCTCCCTCCGACAGGGCAAGAACAATGAGCAGTTCTTC
CASSSLRQGKNNEQFF
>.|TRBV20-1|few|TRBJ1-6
TGCAGTGCTAGAGACGAGGACAATCTGGGCGCAAGATCACCCCTCCACTTT
CSARDEDNLGARSPLHF
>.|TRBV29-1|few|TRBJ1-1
TGCAGCGTTCGTCAGGATGAAGCTTTCTTT
CSVRQDEAFF
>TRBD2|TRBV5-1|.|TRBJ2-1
TGCGCCAGCAGCTCGGGGCGGACTAGCGGGAGCAATGAGCAGTTCTTC
CASSSGRTSGSNEQFF
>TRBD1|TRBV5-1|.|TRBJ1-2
TGCGCCAGCAGCTGGGGACAGGGGAACTATGGCTACACCTTC
CASSWGQGNYGYTF
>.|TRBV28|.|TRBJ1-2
TGTGCCAGCAGTGGGGGGGGAGTGTTGGGCTACACCTTC
CASSGGGVLGYTF
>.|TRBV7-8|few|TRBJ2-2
TGTGCCAGCAGCGCAGTCAGGGGCGGCAGGACCGGGGAGCTGTTTTTT
CASSAVRGGRTGELFF
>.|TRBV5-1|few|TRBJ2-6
TGCGCCAGCAGCTTGTCTCGACCTGGGGCCAACGTCCTGACTTTC
CASSLSRPGANVLTF
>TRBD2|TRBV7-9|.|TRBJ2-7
TGTGCCAGCAGCTTGAGCCCGGGTAGCGGGAAGTACGAGCAGTACTTC
CASSLSPGSGKYEQYF
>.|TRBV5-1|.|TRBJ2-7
TGCGCCAGCAGCTTAGACGGGACACAAGCCTACGAGCAGTACTTC
CASSLDGTQAYEQYF
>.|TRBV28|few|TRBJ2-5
TGTGCCAGCAGTGGCCCGCTGACTACCGACTTC
CASSGPLTTDF
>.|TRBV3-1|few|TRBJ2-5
TGTGCCAGCAGCCTCGCCGGGTCAGAGACCCAGTACTTC
CASSLAGSETQYF
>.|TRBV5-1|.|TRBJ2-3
TGCGCCAGCAGCCCGAGGACAGTGACAGATACGCAGTATTTT
CASSPRTVTDTQYF